The rows below give T cell receptor beta chains drawn from one sample of a study of identical twins. In TCRdb, the 5' RACE reads were re-called with MiXCR into one record per CDR3 protein. The table lists some 790,000 distinct CDR3 sequences, 18% of them singletons. These same data were also listed under a study on T cells expressing NK-cell markers.

The sequencing sample was made of PBMCs. Receptors were obtained from a woman in her late teens or twenties in good health. CDR3s leave out the opening cysteine and the closing phenylalanine or tryptophan. Each record gives: V gene, J gene, clone size, CDR3 protein. For some rows the clone size is stated as once, few or many, or as a class when expanded; others skip it.

TRBV7-2	TRBJ2-5	-	ASSLDGIRETQY
TRBV2	TRBJ2-7	-	ASRAGTSGEQY
TRBV5-1	TRBJ2-1	few	ASSGGGAGNEQF
TRBV2	TRBJ2-2	-	ASRPKSTGELF
TRBV18	TRBJ1-2	few	ASSPDYNYGYT
TRBV29-1	TRBJ2-1	medium-sized	SVGGLAGRHNEQF
TRBV12-3/TRBV12-4	TRBJ2-1	-	ASSFYGGGHNEQF
TRBV6-5	TRBJ1-3	few	ASSYLRGSGNTIY
TRBV12-3/TRBV12-4	TRBJ2-7	few	ASSRWGLAPYEQY
TRBV27	TRBJ2-3	few	ASSRGIGREEIDTQY
TRBV12-3/TRBV12-4	TRBJ2-2	-	ASTVEINTGELF
TRBV12-3/TRBV12-4	TRBJ2-1	few	ASSPSGRASNEQF
TRBV11-2	TRBJ2-3	few	ASSFWGIAGGVTDTQY
TRBV5-1	TRBJ2-2	-	ASLEYTGELF
TRBV20-1	TRBJ1-1	-	SARHPETGNTEAF
TRBV30	TRBJ1-5	few	AWSVGQPQH
TRBV7-2	TRBJ2-7	-	ASSLVGTGLDEQY
TRBV5-5	TRBJ2-5	-	ASSLAGRALSETQY
TRBV12-3/TRBV12-4	TRBJ2-7	-	ASKAASGSYEQY
TRBV7-3	TRBJ2-7	-	ASSLIPGEGGEQY
TRBV20-1	TRBJ2-2	few	SGRLVSGELF
TRBV12-3/TRBV12-4	TRBJ2-7	-	ASSRQGTSQY
TRBV20-1	TRBJ2-5	few	SARDLGQGQETQY
TRBV10-2	TRBJ1-1	-	ASAYPGSEAF
TRBV6-2/TRBV6-3	TRBJ2-7	few	ASSLGHVYEQY
TRBV29-1	TRBJ2-5	few	SVDISAGVGVWKTQY
TRBV10-3	TRBJ1-6	few	AISFEAGADSPLH
TRBV12-3/TRBV12-4	TRBJ2-1	few	ASSPRGRGYNEQF
TRBV12-3/TRBV12-4	TRBJ2-3	few	ASSTPGRGTDTQY
TRBV12-3/TRBV12-4	TRBJ2-3	few	ASSFRDLRS
TRBV5-1	TRBJ2-7	-	ASSPWLAGGQYEQY
TRBV20-1	TRBJ2-1	-	SARDGRLAGPYNEQF
TRBV5-5	TRBJ2-3	few	ASSLAPRLSTDTQY
TRBV5-1	TRBJ1-2	-	ASRGLSAPANYGYT
TRBV6-1	TRBJ1-2	-	ASTSGMGGAQNGYT
TRBV20-1	TRBJ1-1	few	SAFEPGGTEAF
TRBV7-9	TRBJ2-1	few	ASSRDEQF
TRBV20-1	TRBJ2-7	few	SARDRVPYEQY
TRBV7-9	TRBJ2-3	-	ASSPQTSFTQY
TRBV2	TRBJ2-7	few	ASSEVTGYEQY
TRBV9	TRBJ2-2	-	ASSALDAPSVTGELF
TRBV29-1	TRBJ2-7	few	SVTAGAGVWY
TRBV5-6	TRBJ2-1	-	ASSRGLAGRDEQF
TRBV20-1	TRBJ1-3	few	SARDSRSGNTIY
TRBV10-3	TRBJ2-3	few	AMKDRATDTQY
TRBV20-1	TRBJ1-5	few	SATDRGGQPQH
TRBV6-5	TRBJ2-2	few	ASIGAGELF
TRBV29-1	TRBJ2-2	-	SADRGAGELF
TRBV6-1	TRBJ2-7	few	ASNPWIQGGYEQY
TRBV20-1	TRBJ1-4	-	SARGPGSNEKLF
TRBV5-1	TRBJ2-2	-	ASRGQLARPGELF